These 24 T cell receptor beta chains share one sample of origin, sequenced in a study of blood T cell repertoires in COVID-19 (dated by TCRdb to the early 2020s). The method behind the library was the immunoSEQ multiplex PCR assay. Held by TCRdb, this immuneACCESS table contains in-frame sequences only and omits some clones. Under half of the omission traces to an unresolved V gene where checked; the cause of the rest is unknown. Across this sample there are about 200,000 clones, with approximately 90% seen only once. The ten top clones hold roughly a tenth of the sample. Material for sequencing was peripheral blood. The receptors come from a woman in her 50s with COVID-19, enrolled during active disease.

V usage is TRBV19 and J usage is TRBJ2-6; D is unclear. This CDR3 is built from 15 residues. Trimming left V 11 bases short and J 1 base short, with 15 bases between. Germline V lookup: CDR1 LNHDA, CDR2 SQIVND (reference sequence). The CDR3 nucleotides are TGTGCCTCTTCTCCAACCCGGTCTGGGGCCAACGTCCTGACTTTC. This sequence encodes CASSPTRSGANVLTF.

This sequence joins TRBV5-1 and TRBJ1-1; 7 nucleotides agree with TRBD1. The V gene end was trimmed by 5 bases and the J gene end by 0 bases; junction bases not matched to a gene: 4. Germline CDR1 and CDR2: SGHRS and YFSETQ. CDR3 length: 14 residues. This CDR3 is CASSRDSMNTEAFF. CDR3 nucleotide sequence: TGCGCCAGCAGTCGGGACAGCATGAACACTGAAGCTTTCTTT.

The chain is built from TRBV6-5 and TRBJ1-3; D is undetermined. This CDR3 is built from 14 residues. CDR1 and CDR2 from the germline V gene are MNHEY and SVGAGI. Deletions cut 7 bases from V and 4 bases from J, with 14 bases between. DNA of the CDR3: TGTGCCAGCACCGAGGATTCGGCCGGAAACACCATATATTTT. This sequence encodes CASTEDSAGNTIYF.

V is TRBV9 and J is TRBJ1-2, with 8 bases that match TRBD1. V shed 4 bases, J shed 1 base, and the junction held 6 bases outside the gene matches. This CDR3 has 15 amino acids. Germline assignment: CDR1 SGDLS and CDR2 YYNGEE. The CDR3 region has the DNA TGTGCCAGCAGCTTGAGGACAGGGAATAACTATGGCTACACCTTC. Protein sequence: CASSLRTGNNYGYTF.

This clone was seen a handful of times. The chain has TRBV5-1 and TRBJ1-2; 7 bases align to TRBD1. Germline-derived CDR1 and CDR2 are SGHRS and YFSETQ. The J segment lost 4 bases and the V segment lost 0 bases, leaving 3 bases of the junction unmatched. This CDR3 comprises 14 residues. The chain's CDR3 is CASSLVAGGYGYTF. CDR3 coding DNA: TGCGCCAGCAGCTTGGTGGCAGGGGGCTATGGCTACACCTTC.

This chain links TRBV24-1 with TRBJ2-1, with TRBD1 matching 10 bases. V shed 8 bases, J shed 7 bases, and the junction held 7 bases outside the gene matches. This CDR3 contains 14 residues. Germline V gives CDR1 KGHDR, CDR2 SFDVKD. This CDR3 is CATKTGGIGNEQFF. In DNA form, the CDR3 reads TGTGCCACCAAGACAGGGGGCATCGGAAATGAGCAGTTCTTC.

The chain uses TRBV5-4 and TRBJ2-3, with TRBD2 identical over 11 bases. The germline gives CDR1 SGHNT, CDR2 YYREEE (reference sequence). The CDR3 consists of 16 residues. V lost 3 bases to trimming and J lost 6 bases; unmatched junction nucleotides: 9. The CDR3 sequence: CASSSLAGGASDTQYF. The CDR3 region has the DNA TGTGCCAGCAGCTCCCTAGCGGGGGGAGCATCCGATACGCAGTATTTT.

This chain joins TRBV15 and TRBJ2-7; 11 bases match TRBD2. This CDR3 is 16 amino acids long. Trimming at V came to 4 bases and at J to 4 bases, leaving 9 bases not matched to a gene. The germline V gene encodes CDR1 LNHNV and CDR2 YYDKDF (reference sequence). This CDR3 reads CATSTLAGGPGYEQYF. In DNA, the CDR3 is TGTGCCACCAGCACCTTAGCGGGGGGGCCAGGGTACGAGCAGTACTTC.

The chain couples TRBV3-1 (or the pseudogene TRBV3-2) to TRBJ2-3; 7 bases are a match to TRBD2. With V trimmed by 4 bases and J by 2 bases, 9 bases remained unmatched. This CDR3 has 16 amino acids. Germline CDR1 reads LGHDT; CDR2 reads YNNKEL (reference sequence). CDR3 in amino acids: CASSPSAAGDTDTQYF. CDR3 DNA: TGTGCCAGCAGCCCCTCGGCGGCGGGGGACACAGATACGCAGTATTTT.

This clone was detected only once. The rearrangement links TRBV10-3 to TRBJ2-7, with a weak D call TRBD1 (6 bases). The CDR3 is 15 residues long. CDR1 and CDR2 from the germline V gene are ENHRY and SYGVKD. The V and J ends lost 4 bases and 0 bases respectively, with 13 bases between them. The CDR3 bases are TGTGCCATCAGTGTACGGACAGAACCCTCCTACGAGCAGTACTTC. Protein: CAISVRTEPSYEQYF.

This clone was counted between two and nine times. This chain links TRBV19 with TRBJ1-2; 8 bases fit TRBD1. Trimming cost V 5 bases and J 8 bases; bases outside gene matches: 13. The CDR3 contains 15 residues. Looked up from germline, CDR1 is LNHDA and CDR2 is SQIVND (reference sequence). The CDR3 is CASSPLDRAPNGYTF. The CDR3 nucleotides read TGTGCCAGTAGTCCCTTGGACAGGGCCCCCAACGGCTACACCTTC. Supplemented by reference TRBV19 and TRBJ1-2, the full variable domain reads DGGITQSPKYLFRKEGQNVTLSCEQNLNHDAMYWYRQDPGQGLRLIYYSQIVNDFQKGDIAEGYSVSREKKESFPLTVTSAQKNPTAFYLCASSPLDRAPNGYTFGSGTRLTVV.

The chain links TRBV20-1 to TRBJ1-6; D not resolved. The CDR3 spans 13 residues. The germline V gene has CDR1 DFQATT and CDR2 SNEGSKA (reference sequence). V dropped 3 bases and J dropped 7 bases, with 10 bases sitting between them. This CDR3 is CSASVGQNSPLHF. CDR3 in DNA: TGCAGTGCTAGTGTCGGTCAAAATTCACCCCTCCACTTT.

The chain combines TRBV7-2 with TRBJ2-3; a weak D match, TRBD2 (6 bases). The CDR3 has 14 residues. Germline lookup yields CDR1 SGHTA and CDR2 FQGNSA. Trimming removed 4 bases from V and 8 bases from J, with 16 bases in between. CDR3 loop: CASSSSGRESTQYF. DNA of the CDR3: TGTGCCAGCAGCTCCTCAGGCCGGGAGTCTACGCAGTATTTT.

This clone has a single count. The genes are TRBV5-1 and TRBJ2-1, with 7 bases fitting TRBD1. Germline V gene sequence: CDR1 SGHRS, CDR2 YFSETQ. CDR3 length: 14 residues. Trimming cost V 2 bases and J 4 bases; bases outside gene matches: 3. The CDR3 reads CASSFLGQYNEQFF. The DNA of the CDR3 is TGCGCCAGCAGCTTCTTGGGACAGTACAATGAGCAGTTCTTC.

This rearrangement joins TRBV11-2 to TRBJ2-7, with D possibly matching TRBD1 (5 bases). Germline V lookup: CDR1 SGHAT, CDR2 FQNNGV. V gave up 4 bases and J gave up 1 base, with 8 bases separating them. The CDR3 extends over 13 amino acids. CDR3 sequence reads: CASSSDTSYEQYV. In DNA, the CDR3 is TGTGCCAGCAGCTCGGACACGTCCTACGAGCAGTACGTC.

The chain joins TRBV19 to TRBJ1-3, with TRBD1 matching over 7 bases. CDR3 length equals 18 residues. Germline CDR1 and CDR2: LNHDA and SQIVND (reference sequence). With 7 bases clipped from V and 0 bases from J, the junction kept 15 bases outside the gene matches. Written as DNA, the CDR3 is TGTGCCAGTAACGCGACAGGGAGAAGTGCAGGCTCTGGAAACACCATATATTTT. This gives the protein CASNATGRSAGSGNTIYF.

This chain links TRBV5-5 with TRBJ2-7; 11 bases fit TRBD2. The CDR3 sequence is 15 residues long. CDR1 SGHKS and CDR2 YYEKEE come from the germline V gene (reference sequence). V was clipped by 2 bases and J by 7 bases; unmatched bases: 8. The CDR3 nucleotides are TGTGCCAGCAGCTTCCCTAGCGGGGGGAGGAATGAGCAGTACTTC. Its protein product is CASSFPSGGRNEQYF.

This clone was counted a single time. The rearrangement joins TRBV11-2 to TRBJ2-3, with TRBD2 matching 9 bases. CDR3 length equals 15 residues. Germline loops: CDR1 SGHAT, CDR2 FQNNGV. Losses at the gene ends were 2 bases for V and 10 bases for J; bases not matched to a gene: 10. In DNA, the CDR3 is TGTGCCAGCAGCTTACCAGCGGGGGGCCGAAGCCCGCAGTATTTT. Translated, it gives CASSLPAGGRSPQYF.

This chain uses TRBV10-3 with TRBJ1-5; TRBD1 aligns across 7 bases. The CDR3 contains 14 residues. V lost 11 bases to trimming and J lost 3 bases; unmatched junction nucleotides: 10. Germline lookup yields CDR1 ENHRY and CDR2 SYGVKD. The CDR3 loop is CAARRTGDNQPQHF. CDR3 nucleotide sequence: TGTGCCGCCCGACGAACAGGGGACAATCAGCCCCAGCATTTT.

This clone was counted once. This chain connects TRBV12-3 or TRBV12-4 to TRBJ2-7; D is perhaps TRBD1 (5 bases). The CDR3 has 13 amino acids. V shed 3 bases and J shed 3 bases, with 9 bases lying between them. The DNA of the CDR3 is TGTGCCAGCAGTTTTAGACAGTACTACGAGCAGTACGTC. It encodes CASSFRQYYEQYV.

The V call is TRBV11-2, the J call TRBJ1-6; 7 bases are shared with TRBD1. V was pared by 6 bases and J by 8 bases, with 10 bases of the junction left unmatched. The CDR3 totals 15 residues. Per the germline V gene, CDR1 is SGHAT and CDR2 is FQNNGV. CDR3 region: CASRRLQGSYSPLHF. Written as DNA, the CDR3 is TGTGCCAGCAGACGACTACAGGGGTCCTATTCACCCCTCCACTTT.

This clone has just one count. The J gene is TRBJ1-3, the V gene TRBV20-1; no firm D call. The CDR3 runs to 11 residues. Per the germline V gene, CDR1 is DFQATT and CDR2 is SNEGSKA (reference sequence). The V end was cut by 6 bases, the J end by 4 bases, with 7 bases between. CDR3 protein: CSARAGNTIYF. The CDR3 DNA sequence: TGCAGTGCGCGAGCCGGAAACACCATATATTTT.

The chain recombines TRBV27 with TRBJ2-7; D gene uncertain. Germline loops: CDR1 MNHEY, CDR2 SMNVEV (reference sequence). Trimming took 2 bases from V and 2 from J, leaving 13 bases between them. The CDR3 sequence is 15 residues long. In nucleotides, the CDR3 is TGTGCCAGCAGTTTAGGAGCAGATCCCACCTACGAGCAGTACGTC. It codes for CASSLGADPTYEQYV.

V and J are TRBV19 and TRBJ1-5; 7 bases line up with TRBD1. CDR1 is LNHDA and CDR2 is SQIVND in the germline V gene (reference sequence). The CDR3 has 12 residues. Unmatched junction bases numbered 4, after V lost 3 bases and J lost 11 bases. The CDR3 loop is CASSMARGSQHF. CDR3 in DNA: TGTGCCAGTAGTATGGCCAGGGGGTCCCAGCATTTT.